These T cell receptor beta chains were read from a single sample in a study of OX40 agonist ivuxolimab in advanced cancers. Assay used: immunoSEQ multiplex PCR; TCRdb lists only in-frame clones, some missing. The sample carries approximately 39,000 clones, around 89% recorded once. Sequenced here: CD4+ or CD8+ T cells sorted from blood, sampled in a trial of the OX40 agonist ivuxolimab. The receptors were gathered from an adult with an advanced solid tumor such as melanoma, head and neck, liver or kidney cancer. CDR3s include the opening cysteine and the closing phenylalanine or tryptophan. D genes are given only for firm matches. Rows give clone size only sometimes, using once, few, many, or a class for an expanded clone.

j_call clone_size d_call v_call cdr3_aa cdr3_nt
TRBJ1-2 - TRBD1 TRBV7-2 CASSSRQGYGYTF TGTGCCAGCAGCTCAAGACAGGGGTATGGCTACACCTTC
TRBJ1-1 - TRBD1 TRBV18 CASSPTGQGNTEAFF TGTGCCAGCTCACCAACGGGACAGGGAAACACTGAAGCTTTCTTT
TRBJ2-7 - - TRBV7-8 CASSYNNPYEQYF TGTGCCAGCAGCTATAACAACCCTTACGAGCAGTACTTC
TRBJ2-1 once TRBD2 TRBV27 CASSSLGTSGDEQFF TGTGCCAGCAGTTCGCTAGGGACTAGCGGGGATGAGCAGTTCTTC
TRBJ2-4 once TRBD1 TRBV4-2 CASSHASGQGAKNIQYF TGTGCCAGCAGCCATGCCTCGGGACAGGGAGCCAAAAACATTCAGTACTTC
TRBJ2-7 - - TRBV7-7 CASSPGAGYSYEQYF TGTGCTAGCAGCCCCGGAGCGGGTTACTCCTACGAGCAGTACTTC
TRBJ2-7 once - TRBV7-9 CASSPQAGGRLAYEQYF TGTGCCAGCAGCCCACAAGCTGGTGGGAGGCTCGCCTACGAGCAGTACTTC
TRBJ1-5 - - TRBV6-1 CASTSPRGSPQPQHF TGTGCCAGCACCTCCCCGCGGGGTTCACCTCAGCCCCAGCATTTT
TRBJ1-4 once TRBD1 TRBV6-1 CASSEATGWGEKLFF TGTGCCAGCAGTGAAGCGACAGGGTGGGGTGAAAAACTGTTTTTT
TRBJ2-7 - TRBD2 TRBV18 CASSPRTSDYEQYF TGTGCCAGCTCACCACGCACTAGCGACTACGAGCAGTACTTC
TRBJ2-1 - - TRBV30 CAWNPKTNTAHEQFF TGTGCCTGGAACCCAAAAACAAATACAGCCCATGAGCAGTTCTTC
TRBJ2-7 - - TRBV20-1 CSARGPSEQYF TGCAGTGCTAGAGGCCCGAGCGAGCAGTACTTC
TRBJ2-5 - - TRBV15 CATSNVRSSGAPQETQYF TGTGCCACCAGCAATGTTCGGAGCAGCGGCGCCCCCCAAGAGACCCAGTACTTC
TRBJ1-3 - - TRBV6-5 CATRESFSGNTIYF TGTGCCACCAGAGAAAGTTTCTCTGGAAACACCATATATTTT
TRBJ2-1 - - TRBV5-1 CASSLDSGSYNEQFF TGCGCCAGCAGCTTGGATAGCGGCTCCTACAATGAGCAGTTCTTC
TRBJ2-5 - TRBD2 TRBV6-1 CASSEWTSGRETQYF TGTGCCAGCAGTGAATGGACTAGCGGGAGGGAGACCCAGTACTTC
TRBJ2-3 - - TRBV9 CASSVWADSRGDTQYF TGTGCCAGCAGCGTCTGGGCGGACTCTCGGGGGGATACGCAGTATTTT
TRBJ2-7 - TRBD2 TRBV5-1 CASSSLLTSGIVSYEQYF TGCGCCAGCAGCTCTCTCCTGACTAGCGGGATCGTCTCCTACGAGCAGTACTTC
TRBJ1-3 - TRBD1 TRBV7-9 CAATRDRAGNTIYF TGTGCAGCTACACGGGACAGGGCTGGAAACACCATATATTTT
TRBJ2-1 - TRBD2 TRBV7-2 CASSLASGIKSSYNEQFF TGTGCCAGCAGCTTAGCTAGCGGGATTAAGAGCTCCTACAATGAGCAGTTCTTC
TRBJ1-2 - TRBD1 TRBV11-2 CASSLDSPTGGYYGYTF TGTGCCAGCAGCTTAGACTCTCCCACAGGGGGCTACTATGGCTACACCTTC
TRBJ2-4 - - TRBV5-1 CASSLAFVGQTIAKNIQYF TGCGCCAGCAGCTTGGCCTTTGTAGGACAGACTATAGCCAAAAACATTCAGTACTTC
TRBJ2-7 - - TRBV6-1 CASSQSPEQYF TGTGCCAGCAGCCAATCTCCGGAGCAGTACTTC
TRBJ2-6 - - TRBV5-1 CASSLDGSGANVLTF TGCGCCAGCAGCTTGGATGGGTCTGGGGCCAACGTCCTGACTTTC
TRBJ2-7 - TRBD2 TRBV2 CASSATGTSGRNEQYF TGTGCCAGCAGCGCAACCGGGACTAGCGGGAGAAACGAGCAGTACTTC
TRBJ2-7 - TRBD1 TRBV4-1 CASSRGPGQLIYEQYF TGCGCCAGCAGCCGAGGCCCGGGACAGCTTATCTACGAGCAGTACTTC
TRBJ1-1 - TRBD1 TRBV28 CASSLRRGTGGDGTEAFF TGTGCCAGCAGTTTAAGGCGAGGGACAGGGGGCGATGGCACTGAAGCTTTCTTT
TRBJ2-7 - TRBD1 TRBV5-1 CASSLAGTGAPYEQYF TGCGCCAGCAGCTTGGCCGGGACAGGGGCTCCCTACGAGCAGTACTTC
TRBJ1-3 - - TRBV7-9 CASSSPQGWSGNTIYF TGTGCCAGCAGCTCTCCCCAGGGGTGGTCTGGAAACACCATATATTTT
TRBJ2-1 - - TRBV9 CASSVAPSGNEQFF TGTGCCAGCAGCGTAGCTCCCAGCGGGAATGAGCAGTTCTTC
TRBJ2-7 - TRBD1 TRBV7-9 CASSSDRFLTYEQYF TGTGCCAGCAGCTCGGACAGGTTCTTGACCTACGAGCAGTACTTC
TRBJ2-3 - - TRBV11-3 CASSFRDGSTTDTQYF TGTGCCAGCAGCTTCCGGGACGGGTCAACCACAGATACGCAGTATTTT
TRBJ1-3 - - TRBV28 CASSPWDIRDSGNTIYF TGTGCCAGCAGTCCCTGGGACATAAGAGACTCTGGAAACACCATATATTTT
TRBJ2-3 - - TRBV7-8 CASSLIGTSTDTQYF TGTGCCAGCAGCTTAATCGGGACTAGCACAGATACGCAGTATTTT
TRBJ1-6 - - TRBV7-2 CASSSTGQNSPLHF TGTGCCAGCAGCTCCACGGGCCAAAATTCACCCCTCCACTTT
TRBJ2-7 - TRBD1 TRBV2 CASRFPGQGAYEQYF TGTGCCAGCAGATTCCCCGGACAGGGGGCGTACGAGCAGTACTTC
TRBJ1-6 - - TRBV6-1 CASISGILNSPLHF TGTGCCAGCATATCAGGGATTTTGAATTCACCCCTCCACTTT
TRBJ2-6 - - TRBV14 CASSQATASGANVLTF TGTGCCAGCAGCCAAGCGACAGCCTCTGGGGCCAACGTCCTGACTTTC
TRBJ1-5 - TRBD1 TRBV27 CASSTRQGGRYSNQPQHF TGTGCCAGCAGTACCCGACAGGGGGGGAGATATAGCAATCAGCCCCAGCATTTT
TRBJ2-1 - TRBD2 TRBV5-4 CASSLWLADYNEQFF TGTGCCAGCAGCTTATGGCTAGCGGATTACAATGAGCAGTTCTTC
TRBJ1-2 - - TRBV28 CASSVIQGNYGYTF TGTGCCAGCAGTGTAATACAGGGAAACTATGGCTACACCTTC
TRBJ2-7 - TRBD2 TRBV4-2 CASSLMGTSDPYEQYF TGTGCCAGCAGCCTCATGGGGACTAGCGACCCTTACGAGCAGTACTTC
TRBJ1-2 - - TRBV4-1 CASSPRDILYSNYGYTF TGCGCCAGCAGCCCCCGGGACATCCTTTATTCTAACTATGGCTACACCTTC
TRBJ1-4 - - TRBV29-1 CSAQDSFTNEKLFF TGCAGCGCCCAGGACAGTTTCACTAATGAAAAACTGTTTTTT
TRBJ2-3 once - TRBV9 CASSVRGDSTDTQYF TGTGCCAGCAGCGTAAGGGGGGATAGCACAGATACGCAGTATTTT
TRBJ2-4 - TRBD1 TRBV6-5 CASSPGQGRANIQYF TGTGCCAGCAGTCCGGGACAGGGGAGGGCAAACATTCAGTACTTC
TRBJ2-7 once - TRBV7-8 CASSFSVRPYHEQYF TGTGCCAGCAGCTTTTCCGTACGACCTTATCACGAGCAGTACTTC
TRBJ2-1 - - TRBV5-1 CASSLGAPGNEQFF TGCGCCAGCAGCTTGGGGGCTCCAGGCAATGAGCAGTTCTTC
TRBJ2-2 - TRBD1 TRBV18 CASGPGQPNTGELFF TGTGCCAGCGGACCGGGACAGCCTAACACCGGGGAGCTGTTTTTT
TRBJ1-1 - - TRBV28 CASSSQGSHTEAFF TGTGCCAGCAGTTCACAGGGTTCCCACACTGAAGCTTTCTTT
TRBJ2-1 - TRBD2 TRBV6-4 CASRPGTSVSGEQFF TGTGCCAGCAGGCCCGGGACTAGCGTCTCGGGAGAGCAGTTCTTC
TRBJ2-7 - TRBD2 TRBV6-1 CASRMASGGYEQYF TGTGCCAGCAGAATGGCTAGCGGGGGGTACGAGCAGTACTTC
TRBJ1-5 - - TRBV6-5 CASSYSIWGGQPQHF TGTGCCAGCAGTTACTCGATTTGGGGGGGTCAGCCCCAGCATTTT